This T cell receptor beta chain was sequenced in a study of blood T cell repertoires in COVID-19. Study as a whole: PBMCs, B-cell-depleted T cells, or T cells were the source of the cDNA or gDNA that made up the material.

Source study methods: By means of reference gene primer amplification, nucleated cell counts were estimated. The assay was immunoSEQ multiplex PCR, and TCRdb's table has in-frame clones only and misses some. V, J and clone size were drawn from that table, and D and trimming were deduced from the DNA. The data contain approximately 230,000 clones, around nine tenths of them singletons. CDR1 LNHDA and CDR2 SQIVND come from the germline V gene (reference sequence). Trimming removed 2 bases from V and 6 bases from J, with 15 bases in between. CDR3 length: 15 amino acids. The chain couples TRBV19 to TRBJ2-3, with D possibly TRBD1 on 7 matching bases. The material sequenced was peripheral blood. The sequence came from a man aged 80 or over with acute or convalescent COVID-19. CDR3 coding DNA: TGTGCCAGTAGTATAAGGAGGGGGCGCGGGGATACGCAGTATTTT. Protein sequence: CASSIRRGRGDTQYF.